This is a list of T cell receptor beta chains from one sample in a study of kidney transplant recipient with SARS-CoV-2 infection. One entry per CDR3 protein results from TCRdb running MiXCR on the reads. The table includes under 300,000 distinct CDR3 sequences, around 30% detected once. The starting material was a blood sample, obtained at baseline and on approximately day 120 from a kidney transplant recipient. These receptors were obtained from a male patient in his 30s who had COVID-19 and was a kidney transplant recipient. Some T cells may be provided by the graft donor. The CDR3 runs from the conserved cysteine through the conserved F or W. The D gene is left open where the match is weak. Some rows mark clone size as missing; the rest say once, few, many or name a class of expanded clone.

d_call j_call v_call clone_size cdr3_aa cdr3_nt
TRBD2 TRBJ2-1 TRBV7-2 few CASSWSTSGSSEQFF TGTGCCAGCAGCTGGTCCACTAGCGGGAGTAGCGAGCAGTTCTTC
NA TRBJ1-2 TRBV15 many CATSKHRRCGKTYGYTF TGTGCCACCAGCAAACACAGAAGGTGTGGAAAGACCTATGGCTACACCTTC
NA TRBJ1-5 TRBV30 many CALGPRSGNQPQHF TGTGCCTTGGGTCCTAGGAGTGGCAATCAGCCCCAGCATTTT
NA TRBJ1-5 TRBV19 many CATRDPGGNQPQHF TGTGCCACCAGAGATCCGGGCGGCAATCAGCCCCAGCATTTT
NA TRBJ2-5 TRBV7-8 NA CASSLVEGEETQYF TGTGCCAGCAGCTTAGTTGAGGGGGAAGAGACCCAGTACTTC
NA TRBJ1-2 TRBV5-3 NA CARSSSVVRKTYGHTF TGTGCCAGATCGTCTTCAGTGGTGAGAAAGACCTATGGCCACACCTTC
NA TRBJ2-5 TRBV6-2/TRBV6-3 many CASRRRVQETQYF TGTGCCAGCAGACGCCGGGTCCAAGAGACCCAGTACTTC
NA TRBJ1-2 TRBV19 many CASSGTVTNRKTYGYTF TGTGCCAGTAGTGGCACTGTGACAAATCGAAAGACCTATGGCTACACCTTC
TRBD1 TRBJ1-2 TRBV3-1 many CASSQTGDGYTF TGTGCCAGCAGCCAAACAGGGGATGGCTACACCTTC
TRBD2 TRBJ2-7 TRBV18 many CASSGWSAGGYEQYF TGTGCCAGCTCGGGGTGGAGCGCCGGGGGGTACGAGCAGTACTTC
NA TRBJ1-2 TRBV7-3 once CASGLEKQDYGCTF TGTGCCAGCGGCTTAGAGAAGCAGGACTATGGCTGCACCTTC
NA TRBJ1-2 TRBV3-1 many CASSFKHTLRKTYGYTF TGTGCCAGCAGCTTTAAGCACACCCTTCGAAAGACCTATGGCTACACCTTC
TRBD1 TRBJ2-3 TRBV4-1 once CASSQDGTGWRDTQYF TGCGCCAGCAGCCAAGACGGGACAGGGTGGAGAGATACGCAGTATTTT
NA TRBJ1-2 TRBV29-1 few CSVRAELEANYGHTF TGCAGCGTCCGAGCTGAGCTAGAGGCTAACTATGGCCACACCTTC
NA TRBJ1-4 TRBV20-1 NA CSALALEKLFF TGCAGTGCCCTTGCCCTGGAAAAACTGTTTTTT
NA TRBJ1-1 TRBV4-1 many CASSQESGRGLNTEAFF TGCGCCAGCAGCCAAGAATCAGGGAGAGGGCTGAACACTGAAGCTTTCTTT
TRBD2 TRBJ2-1 TRBV12-3/TRBV12-4 many CASSFSGRAFYNEQFF TGTGCCAGCAGTTTTAGCGGGAGGGCCTTCTACAATGAGCAGTTCTTC
NA TRBJ1-4 TRBV6-2/TRBV6-3 many CASSESSGGTSNEKLFF TGTGCCAGCAGTGAATCCTCGGGGGGCACGTCTAATGAAAAACTGTTTTTT
NA TRBJ2-5 TRBV11-3 many CASSLVVTPDWSLETQYF TGTGCCAGCAGCTTAGTAGTGACTCCGGACTGGTCCCTAGAGACCCAGTACTTC
NA TRBJ1-2 TRBV19 many CASSIRVNYGYTF TGTGCCAGTAGCATTCGGGTGAACTATGGCTACACCTTC
NA TRBJ2-3 TRBV10-3 few CATGERITDTQYF TGTGCGACCGGTGAGCGGATCACAGATACGCAGTATTTT
TRBD2 TRBJ2-3 TRBV2 many CASGDYFTDTQYF TGTGCCAGCGGGGACTACTTCACAGATACGCAGTATTTT
NA TRBJ2-5 TRBV2 many CASCGGPEETQYF TGTGCCAGCTGTGGGGGGCCGGAGGAGACCCAGTACTTC
NA TRBJ1-2 TRBV12-3/TRBV12-4 many CASSRLYSFRKTYGYTF TGTGCCAGCAGTCGACTTTACAGCTTCCGAAAGACCTATGGCTACACCTTC
NA TRBJ2-7 TRBV4-2 many CASSQDLDYEQYF TGTGCCAGCAGCCAAGATCTCGACTACGAGCAGTACTTC
NA TRBJ1-1 TRBV20-1 many CSATDRANTEAFF TGCAGTGCTACCGACAGAGCGAACACTGAAGCTTTCTTT
TRBD1 TRBJ2-7 TRBV9 many CASSLGTEAYEQYF TGTGCCAGCAGCTTGGGGACAGAAGCCTACGAGCAGTACTTC
NA TRBJ2-1 TRBV10-2 few CASKRTEYNEQFF TGCGCCAGCAAGCGGACAGAATACAATGAGCAGTTCTTC
TRBD2 TRBJ2-1 TRBV6-2/TRBV6-3 many CATRSRLARYNEQFF TGTGCCACCCGATCCCGACTAGCCCGATACAATGAGCAGTTCTTC
TRBD1 TRBJ1-2 TRBV7-9 many CASKRTGDTYGYTF TGTGCCAGCAAGAGGACAGGGGATACCTATGGCTACACCTTC
TRBD2 TRBJ2-3 TRBV19 few CASSIVAGDDTQYF TGTGCCAGTAGTATAGTAGCGGGAGACGATACGCAGTATTTT
NA TRBJ1-1 TRBV19 many CASSPGKRTEAFF TGTGCCAGTAGTCCGGGGAAAAGGACTGAAGCTTTCTTT
NA TRBJ1-1 TRBV9 many CASSVGYYTEAFF TGTGCCAGCAGCGTAGGTTACTACACTGAAGCTTTCTTT
NA TRBJ2-5 TRBV29-1 many CSVPRDYQETQYF TGCAGCGTTCCACGGGACTACCAAGAGACCCAGTACTTC
TRBD1 TRBJ2-5 TRBV6-5 many CASSDDWDSSMQETQYF TGTGCCAGCAGCGACGACTGGGACAGTTCAATGCAAGAGACCCAGTACTTC
NA TRBJ1-3 TRBV12-3/TRBV12-4 many CASSTGGGHSGNTIYF TGTGCCAGCAGTACAGGCGGGGGCCACTCTGGAAACACCATATATTTT
TRBD1 TRBJ1-4 TRBV29-1 many CSVCRGHGEKLFF TGCAGCGTATGCAGGGGGCACGGTGAAAAACTGTTTTTT
NA TRBJ1-2 TRBV7-8 NA CASSQSPFTRKTYGYTF TGTGCCAGCAGCCAGAGTCCGTTTACCCGAAAGACCTATGGCTACACCTTC
TRBD1 TRBJ1-2 TRBV3-1 many CASSQAHRTGGPLGYTF TGTGCCAGCAGCCAAGCCCACCGGACAGGGGGTCCCCTTGGCTACACCTTC
NA TRBJ1-1 TRBV2 many CARKNVNTEAFF TGTGCCAGGAAAAACGTGAACACTGAAGCTTTCTTT
TRBD1 TRBJ1-4 TRBV6-5 many CASSYSGTGSGKLFF TGTGCCAGCAGTTACTCCGGGACAGGGTCCGGAAAACTGTTTTTT
TRBD2 TRBJ2-5 TRBV7-2 NA CASSPGSGGETQYF TGTGCCAGCAGCCCCGGTAGCGGGGGTGAGACCCAGTACTTC
NA TRBJ1-2 TRBV11-3 many CASSRPHDLGKTYGYTF TGTGCCAGCAGCCGTCCACACGATCTCGGAAAGACCTATGGCTACACCTTC
NA TRBJ2-3 TRBV20-1 few CSARGPEITDTQYF TGCAGTGCTAGGGGACCCGAAATCACAGATACGCAGTATTTT